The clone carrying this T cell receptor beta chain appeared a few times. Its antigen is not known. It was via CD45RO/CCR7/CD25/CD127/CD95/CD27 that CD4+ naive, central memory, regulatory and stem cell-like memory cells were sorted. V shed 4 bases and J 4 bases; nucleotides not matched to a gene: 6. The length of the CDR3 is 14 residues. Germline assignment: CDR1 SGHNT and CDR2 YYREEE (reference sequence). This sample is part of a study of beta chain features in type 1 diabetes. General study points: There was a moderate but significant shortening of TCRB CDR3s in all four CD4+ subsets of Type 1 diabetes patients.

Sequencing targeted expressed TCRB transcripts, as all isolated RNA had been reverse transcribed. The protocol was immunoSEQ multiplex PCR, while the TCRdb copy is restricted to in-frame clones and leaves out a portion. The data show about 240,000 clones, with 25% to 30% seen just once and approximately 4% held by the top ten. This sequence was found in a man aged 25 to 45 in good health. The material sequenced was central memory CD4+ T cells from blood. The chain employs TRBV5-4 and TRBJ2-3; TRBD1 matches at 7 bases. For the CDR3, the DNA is TGTGCCAGCAGCACCCGACAGGGTTCAGATACGCAGTATTTT. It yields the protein CASSTRQGSDTQYF. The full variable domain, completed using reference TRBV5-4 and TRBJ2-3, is ETGVTQSPTHLIKTRGQQVTLRCSSQSGHNTVSWYQQALGQGPQFIFQYYREEENGRGNFPPRFSGLQFPNYSSELNVNALELDDSALYLCASSTRQGSDTQYFGPGTRLTVL.